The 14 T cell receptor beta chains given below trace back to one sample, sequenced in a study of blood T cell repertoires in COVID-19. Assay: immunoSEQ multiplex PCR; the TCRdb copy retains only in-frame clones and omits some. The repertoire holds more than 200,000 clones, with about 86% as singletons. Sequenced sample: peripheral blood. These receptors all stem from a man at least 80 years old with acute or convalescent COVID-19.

CDR3 DNA sequence: TGTGCCAGCAGTCTAGGGGGCACTAACTATGGCTACACCTTC. Amino acid sequence: CASSLGGTNYGYTF. The rearrangement uses TRBV3-1 (or the pseudogene TRBV3-2) and TRBJ1-2; 7 bases are a match to TRBD1. V lost 6 bases to trimming and J lost 0 bases; unmatched junction nucleotides: 4. Looked up from germline, CDR1 is LGHDT and CDR2 is YNNKEL (reference sequence). CDR3 length equals 14 residues.

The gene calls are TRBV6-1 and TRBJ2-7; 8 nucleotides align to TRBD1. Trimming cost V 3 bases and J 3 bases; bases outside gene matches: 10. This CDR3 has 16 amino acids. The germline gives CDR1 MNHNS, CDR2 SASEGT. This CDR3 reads CASSDVTGVVLYEQYF. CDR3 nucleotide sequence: TGTGCCAGCAGTGATGTGACAGGGGTCGTCCTCTACGAGCAGTACTTC.

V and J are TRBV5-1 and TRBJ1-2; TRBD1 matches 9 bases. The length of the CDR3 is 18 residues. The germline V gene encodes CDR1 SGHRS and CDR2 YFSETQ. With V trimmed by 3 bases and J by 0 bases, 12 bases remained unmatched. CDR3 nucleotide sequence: TGCGCCAGCAGCTCGCCGGACAGGGGCCCAATATCTAACTATGGCTACACCTTC. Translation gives CASSSPDRGPISNYGYTF.

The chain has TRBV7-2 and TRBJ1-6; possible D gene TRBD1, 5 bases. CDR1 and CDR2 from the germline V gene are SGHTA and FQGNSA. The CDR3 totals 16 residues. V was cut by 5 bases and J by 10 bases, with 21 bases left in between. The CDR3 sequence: CASSLAVWEGRSPLHF. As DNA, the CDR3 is TGTGCCAGCAGCCTTGCGGTGTGGGAGGGGCGATCACCCCTCCACTTT.

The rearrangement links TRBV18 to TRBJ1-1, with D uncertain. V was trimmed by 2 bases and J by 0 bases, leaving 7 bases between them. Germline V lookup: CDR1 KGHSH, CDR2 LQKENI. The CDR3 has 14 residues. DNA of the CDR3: TGTGCCAGCTCACCAAACATGCTGAACACTGAAGCTTTCTTT. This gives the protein CASSPNMLNTEAFF.

CDR3 in amino acids: CASGPLEGARYNSPLHF. DNA for the CDR3: TGTGCCAGCGGCCCATTAGAGGGCGCGAGGTATAATTCACCCCTCCACTTT. The V call is TRBV6-4, the J call TRBJ1-6, with D unresolved. V shed 8 bases and J shed 4 bases, with 21 bases lying between them. CDR1 is MRHNA and CDR2 is SNTAGT in the germline V gene. The CDR3 spans 17 residues.

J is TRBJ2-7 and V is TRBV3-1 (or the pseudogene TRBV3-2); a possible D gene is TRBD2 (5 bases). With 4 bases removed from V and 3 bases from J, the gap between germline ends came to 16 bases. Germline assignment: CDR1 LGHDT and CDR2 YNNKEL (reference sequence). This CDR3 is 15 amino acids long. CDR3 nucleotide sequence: TGTGCCAGCAGCCCCAGGACGGGAACCTACTACGAGCAGTACTTC. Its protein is CASSPRTGTYYEQYF.

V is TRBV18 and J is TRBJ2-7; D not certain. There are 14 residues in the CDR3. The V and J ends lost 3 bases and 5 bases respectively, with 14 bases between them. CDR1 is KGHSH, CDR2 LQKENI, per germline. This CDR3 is CASSPTGSRHEQYF. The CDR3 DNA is TGTGCCAGCTCACCCACGGGTAGTCGCCACGAGCAGTACTTC.

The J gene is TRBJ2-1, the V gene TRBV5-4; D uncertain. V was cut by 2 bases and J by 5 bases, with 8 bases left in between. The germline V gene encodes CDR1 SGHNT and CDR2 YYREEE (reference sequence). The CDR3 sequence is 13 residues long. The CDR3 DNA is TGTGCCAGCAGCTTCGACACGCACAATGAGCAGTTCTTC. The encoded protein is CASSFDTHNEQFF.

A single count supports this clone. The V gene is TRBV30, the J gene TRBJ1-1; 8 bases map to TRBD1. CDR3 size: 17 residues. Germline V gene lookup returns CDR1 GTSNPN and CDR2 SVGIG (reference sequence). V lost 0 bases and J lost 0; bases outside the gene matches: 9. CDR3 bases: TGTGCCTGGAGTGTAACAGGGGGGCGAAAAATGAACACTGAAGCTTTCTTT. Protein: CAWSVTGGRKMNTEAFF.

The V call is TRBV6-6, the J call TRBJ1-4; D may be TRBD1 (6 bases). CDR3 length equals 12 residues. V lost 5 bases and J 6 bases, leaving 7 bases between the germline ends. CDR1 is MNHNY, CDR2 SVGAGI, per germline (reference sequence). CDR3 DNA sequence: TGTGCCAGCAGTGACAGGCATGAAAAACTGTTTTTT. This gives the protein CASSDRHEKLFF.

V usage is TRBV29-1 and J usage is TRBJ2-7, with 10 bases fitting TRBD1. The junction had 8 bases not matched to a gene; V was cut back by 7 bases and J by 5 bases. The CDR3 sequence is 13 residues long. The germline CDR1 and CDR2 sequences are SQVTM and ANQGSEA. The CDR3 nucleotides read TGCAGCGCATGCCGGGACAGGGGAGACGAGCAGTACTTC. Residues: CSACRDRGDEQYF.

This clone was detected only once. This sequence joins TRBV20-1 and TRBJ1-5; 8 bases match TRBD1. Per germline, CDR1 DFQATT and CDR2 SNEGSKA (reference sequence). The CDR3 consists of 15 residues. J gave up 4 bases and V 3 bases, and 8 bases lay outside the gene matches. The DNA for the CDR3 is TGCAGTGCTAGTTTAGGGACAGGCCTAAATCAGCCCCAGCATTTT. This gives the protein CSASLGTGLNQPQHF.

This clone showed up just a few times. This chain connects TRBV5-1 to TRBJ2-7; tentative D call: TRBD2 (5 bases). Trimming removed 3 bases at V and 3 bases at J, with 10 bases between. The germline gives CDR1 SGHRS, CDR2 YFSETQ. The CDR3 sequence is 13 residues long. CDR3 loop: CASSSPGSYEQYF. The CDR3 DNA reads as TGCGCCAGCAGCTCTCCGGGAAGCTACGAGCAGTACTTC.